This T cell receptor (beta chain) emerged from a study of T cell responses to AZD1222 COVID-19 vaccine. As for the study in general: Recipients boosted at about 4 weeks or about 12 weeks are pooled. Findings and limits, study-wide: White British people made up most donors, females outnumbered males, and clonal diversity was possibly underestimated.

Regarding this clone: As yet, its antigen is unknown.

CDR1 and CDR2 (germline): LGHNA, YSLEER. V gave up 3 bases and J gave up 0 bases, with 10 bases separating them. The CDR3 contains 15 residues. TCRdb's copy holds only in-frame clones and misses some; the assay was immunoSEQ multiplex PCR. The sample comprises about 120,000 clones, 92% of which are singletons, and around 1.7% rests with the top ten. The source was peripheral blood, collected on day 0 of AZD1222 vaccination. The source of this sequence is an adult in good health. The chain employs TRBV4-3 and TRBJ2-3; D is possibly TRBD2 (5 bases). In nucleotides, the CDR3 is TGCGCCAGCAGCCAGACCGGGGTTAGCACAGATACGCAGTATTTT. This codes for CASSQTGVSTDTQYF.